This T cell receptor beta chain was observed in a study of blood T cells in healthy people across ages. This CDR3 region has 14 residues. Germline loops: CDR1 SGHRS, CDR2 YFSETQ. V was shortened by 6 bases and J by 6 bases, with 18 bases between the two germline ends. This clonotype was found a few times. Then a second PCR, running about 7 to 11 cycles, was carried out with a sample-barcoded 5' primer and a J-beta primer mix. Each CDR3 protein is one row after TCRdb ran MiXCR on the 5' RACE reads. This sample has more than 650,000 distinct CDR3 sequences; about a quarter occur once, and the top ten carry over 2.5%. This same sample was also taken into another study, of T cells of mothers and their children.

The sample taken for sequencing was blood. The rearrangement joins TRBV5-1 to TRBJ1-2, with a weak D call TRBD1 (5 bases). This TCR derives from a boy aged 5 to 17 in good health. The CDR3 reads CASNPSRVGHGYTF. The CDR3 DNA reads as TGCGCCAGCAACCCCTCCAGGGTTGGGCATGGCTACACCTTC. Filled out from reference TRBV5-1 and TRBJ1-2, the complete variable domain reads KAGVTQTPRYLIKTRGQQVTLSCSPISGHRSVSWYQQTPGQGLQFLFEYFSETQRNKGNFPGRFSGRQFSNSRSEMNVSTLELGDSALYLCASNPSRVGHGYTFGSGTRLTVV.